This TCR beta chain is from a study of blood T cell repertoires in COVID-19. Data came from immunoSEQ multiplex PCR; TCRdb stores just in-frame clones and leaves some out. The sample lists 400,000 to 500,000 clones; around nine tenths were seen once. Adults between roughly 18 and 89 years of age took part from more than 20 US areas. Within the 2 weeks before study entry, each person in the exposed group met a COVID-19 case. Germline V gene sequence: CDR1 LNHDA, CDR2 SQIVND (reference sequence). The CDR3 runs 14 residues. Deletions cut 5 bases from V and 3 bases from J, with 11 bases between. The sequence came from a woman aged 18-29 years who had been exposed to COVID-19. The specimen sequenced was PBMCs or T cells enriched from blood (not recorded which). The chain links TRBV19 to TRBJ1-5; possibly TRBD1 for D (5 bases). CDR3 residues: CASSGRGNNQPQHF. CDR3 DNA: TGTGCCAGTAGTGGAAGGGGAAACAATCAGCCCCAGCATTTT. Variable domain in full (rest from reference TRBV19 and TRBJ1-5): DGGITQSPKYLFRKEGQNVTLSCEQNLNHDAMYWYRQDPGQGLRLIYYSQIVNDFQKGDIAEGYSVSREKKESFPLTVTSAQKNPTAFYLCASSGRGNNQPQHFGDGTRLSIL.